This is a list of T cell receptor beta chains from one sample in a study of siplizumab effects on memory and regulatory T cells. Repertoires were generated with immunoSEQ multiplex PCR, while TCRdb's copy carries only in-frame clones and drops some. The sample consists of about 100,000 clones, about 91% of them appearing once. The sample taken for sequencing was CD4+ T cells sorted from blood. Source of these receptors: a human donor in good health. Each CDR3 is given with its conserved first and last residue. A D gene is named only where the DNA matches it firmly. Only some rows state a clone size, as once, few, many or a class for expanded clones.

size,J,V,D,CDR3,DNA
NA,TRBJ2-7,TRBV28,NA,CASSTTSLVARGSYEQYF,TGTGCCAGCAGTACGACCTCGCTGGTAGCGCGTGGCTCCTACGAGCAGTACTTC
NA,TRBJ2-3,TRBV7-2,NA,CASRRPGSTDTQYF,TGTGCCAGCCGGAGACCGGGGAGCACAGATACGCAGTATTTT
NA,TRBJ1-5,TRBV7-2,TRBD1,CASNDRVVGNQPQHF,TGTGCCAGCAACGACAGGGTTGTTGGCAATCAGCCCCAGCATTTT
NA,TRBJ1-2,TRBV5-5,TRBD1,CASSLAGDRDYGYTF,TGTGCCAGCAGCTTGGCGGGGGACAGGGACTATGGCTACACCTTC
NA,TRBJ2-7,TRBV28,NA,CASSQEGREQYF,TGTGCCAGCAGTCAAGAGGGAAGGGAGCAGTACTTC
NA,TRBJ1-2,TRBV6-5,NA,CASRTDRALTF,TGTGCCAGCAGGACGGACAGAGCCCTAACGTTC
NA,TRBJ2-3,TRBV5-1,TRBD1,CASSRDSYTDTQYF,TGCGCCAGCAGCCGGGACAGCTACACAGATACGCAGTATTTT
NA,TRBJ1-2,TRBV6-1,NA,CASSERSGAANYGYTF,TGTGCCAGCAGTGAACGGTCAGGGGCCGCTAACTATGGCTACACCTTC
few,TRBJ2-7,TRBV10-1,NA,CASAGTASGEQYF,TGCGCCAGCGCCGGGACCGCCTCGGGGGAGCAGTACTTC
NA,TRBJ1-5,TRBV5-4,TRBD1,CASSLKDRALNQPQHF,TGTGCCAGCAGCTTGAAGGACAGGGCCCTCAATCAGCCCCAGCATTTT
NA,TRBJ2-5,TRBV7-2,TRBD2,CASSSGGGQETQYF,TGTGCCAGCAGTTCGGGGGGAGGTCAAGAGACCCAGTACTTC
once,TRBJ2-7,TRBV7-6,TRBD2,CASSPMRGGRYEQYF,TGTGCCAGCAGTCCAATGCGGGGGGGCCGCTACGAGCAGTACTTC
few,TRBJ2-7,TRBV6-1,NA,CASYVQETYEQYF,TGTGCCAGCTACGTACAGGAGACCTACGAGCAGTACTTC
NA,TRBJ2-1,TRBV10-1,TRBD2,CASSESSSGVDEQFF,TGCGCCAGCAGTGAATCGAGTAGCGGGGTAGATGAGCAGTTCTTC
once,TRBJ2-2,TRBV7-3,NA,CASSLRGASGELFF,TGTGCCAGCAGCTTAAGGGGGGCCTCCGGGGAGCTGTTTTTT
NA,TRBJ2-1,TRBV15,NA,CATSRGADEQFF,TGTGCCACCAGCAGAGGAGCGGATGAGCAGTTCTTC
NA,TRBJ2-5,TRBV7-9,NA,CASSLGGQETQYF,TGTGCCAGCAGCTTGGGCGGACAAGAGACCCAGTACTTC
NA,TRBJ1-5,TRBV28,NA,CASSPMVGIQPQHF,TGTGCCAGCAGTCCCATGGTCGGAATTCAGCCCCAGCATTTT
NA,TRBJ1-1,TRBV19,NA,CASSLLRDNTEAFF,TGTGCCAGTAGTTTACTGAGGGACAACACTGAAGCTTTCTTT
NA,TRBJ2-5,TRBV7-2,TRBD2,CASSLGPGGGGQETQYF,TGTGCCAGCAGCTTAGGCCCGGGCGGGGGGGGCCAAGAGACCCAGTACTTC
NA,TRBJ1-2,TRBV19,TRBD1,CASTYRGNGYTF,TGTGCCAGTACCTACAGGGGGAATGGCTACACCTTC
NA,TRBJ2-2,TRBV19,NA,CASGWAGRPPDTGELFF,TGTGCCAGCGGTTGGGCAGGAAGGCCTCCGGACACCGGGGAGCTGTTTTTT
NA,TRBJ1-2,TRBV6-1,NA,CASSQASLGYTF,TGTGCCAGCAGCCAAGCTTCACTAGGCTACACCTTC
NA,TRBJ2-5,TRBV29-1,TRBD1,CSARGQGETQYF,TGCAGCGCCCGGGGACAGGGAGAGACCCAGTACTTC
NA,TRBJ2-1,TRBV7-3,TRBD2,CASSRSGAHPNEQFF,TGTGCCAGCAGCCGAAGCGGGGCCCACCCCAATGAGCAGTTCTTC
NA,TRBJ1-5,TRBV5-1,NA,CASSLGGGQNQPQHF,TGCGCCAGCAGCTTGGGAGGGGGGCAAAATCAGCCCCAGCATTTT
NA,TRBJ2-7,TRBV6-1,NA,CASSGDIHSYEQYF,TGTGCCAGCAGTGGCGACATCCACTCCTACGAGCAGTACTTC
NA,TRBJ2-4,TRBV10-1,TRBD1,CASILDRVRENIQYF,TGCGCCAGCATCTTGGACAGGGTGAGGGAAAACATTCAGTACTTC
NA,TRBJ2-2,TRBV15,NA,CATSRVYTGELFF,TGTGCCACCAGCAGAGTTTACACCGGGGAGCTGTTTTTT
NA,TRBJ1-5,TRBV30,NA,CAWSDGTHSNQPQHF,TGTGCCTGGAGTGACGGGACACATAGCAATCAGCCCCAGCATTTT
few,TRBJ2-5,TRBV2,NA,CASRVSGTSETQYF,TGTGCCAGCAGGGTCTCCGGGACATCGGAGACCCAGTACTTC
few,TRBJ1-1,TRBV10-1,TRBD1,CASSRRGHTEAFF,TGCGCCAGTTCGCGCAGGGGGCACACTGAAGCTTTCTTT
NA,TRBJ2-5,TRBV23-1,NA,CASSQLQETQYF,TGCGCCAGCAGTCAATTGCAAGAGACCCAGTACTTC
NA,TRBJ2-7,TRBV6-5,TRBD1,CASRGGQGEAYEQYF,TGTGCCAGCAGGGGGGGACAGGGGGAGGCCTACGAGCAGTACTTC
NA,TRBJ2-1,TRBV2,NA,CASSEGHPSYNEQFF,TGTGCCAGCAGTGAGGGACACCCTTCCTACAATGAGCAGTTCTTC
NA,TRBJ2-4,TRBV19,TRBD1,CASSPRTGAVAKNIQYF,TGTGCCAGTAGTCCACGGACAGGGGCGGTAGCCAAAAACATTCAGTACTTC
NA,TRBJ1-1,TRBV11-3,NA,CASSFTGENTEAFF,TGTGCCAGCAGCTTTACCGGGGAAAACACTGAAGCTTTCTTT
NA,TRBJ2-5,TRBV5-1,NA,CASSFSRQETQYF,TGCGCCAGCAGCTTTTCCAGGCAAGAGACCCAGTACTTC
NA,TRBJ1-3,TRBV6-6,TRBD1,CASLSRLQGFGNTIYF,TGTGCCAGCCTCTCTAGGTTACAGGGGTTTGGAAACACCATATATTTT
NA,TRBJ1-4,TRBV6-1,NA,CASRVSDLRGLFF,TGTGCCAGCAGGGTGTCAGATCTGAGAGGACTGTTTTTT
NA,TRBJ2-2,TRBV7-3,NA,CATSLQGTGELFF,TGTGCCACTTCGCTACAGGGCACCGGGGAGCTGTTTTTT
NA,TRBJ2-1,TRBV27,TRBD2,CASSPLPGLAGGPKNEQFF,TGTGCCAGCAGTCCCCTACCGGGACTAGCGGGGGGGCCCAAGAATGAGCAGTTCTTC
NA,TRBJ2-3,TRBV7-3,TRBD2,CASSRAGRKTDTQYF,TGTGCCAGCAGCCGAGCGGGGCGTAAAACAGATACGCAGTATTTT
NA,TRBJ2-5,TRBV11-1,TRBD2,CASSLVTGGMETQYF,TGTGCCAGCAGCTTAGTAACGGGGGGAATGGAGACCCAGTACTTC
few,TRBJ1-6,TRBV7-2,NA,CASSLGGNSPLHF,TGTGCCAGCAGCTTAGGTGGTAATTCACCCCTCCACTTT
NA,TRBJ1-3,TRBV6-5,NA,CASRRQSSGNTIYF,TGTGCCAGCAGAAGACAGAGCTCTGGAAACACCATATATTTT
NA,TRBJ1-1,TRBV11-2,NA,CASSLRYTEAFF,TGTGCCAGCAGCTTACGGTACACTGAAGCTTTCTTT
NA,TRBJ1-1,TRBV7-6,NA,CASSLAGAAPEAFF,TGTGCCAGCAGCTTGGCAGGGGCGGCTCCTGAAGCTTTCTTT
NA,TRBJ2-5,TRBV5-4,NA,CASSRPGGQETQYF,TGTGCCAGCAGCAGACCAGGGGGGCAAGAGACCCAGTACTTC
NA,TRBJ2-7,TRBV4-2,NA,CASSQDFTGAYEQYF,TGTGCCAGCAGCCAAGATTTCACAGGAGCCTACGAGCAGTACTTC
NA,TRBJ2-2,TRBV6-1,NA,CASRLDATGELFF,TGTGCCAGCAGGTTAGACGCCACCGGGGAGCTGTTTTTT
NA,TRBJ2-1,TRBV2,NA,CARSGGESYNEQFF,TGTGCCAGGTCGGGGGGCGAGTCCTACAATGAGCAGTTCTTC
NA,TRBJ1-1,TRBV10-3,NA,CAIRTVPNTEAFF,TGTGCCATCAGGACAGTTCCGAACACTGAAGCTTTCTTT
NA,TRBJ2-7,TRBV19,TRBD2,CASKASGGAYEQYF,TGTGCCAGTAAAGCTAGCGGGGGGGCCTACGAGCAGTACTTC
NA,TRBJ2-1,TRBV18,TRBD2,CASWSGGGNEQFF,TGTGCCAGCTGGAGCGGGGGGGGAAATGAGCAGTTCTTC
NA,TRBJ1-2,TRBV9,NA,CASSPSTIPVGYTF,TGTGCCAGCAGCCCTTCGACGATCCCAGTGGGCTACACCTTC
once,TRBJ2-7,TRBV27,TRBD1,CASSPRDRDYEQYF,TGTGCCAGCAGTCCCCGGGACAGGGACTACGAGCAGTACTTC
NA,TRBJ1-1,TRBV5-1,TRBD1,CASGTGFNVNTEAFF,TGCGCCAGCGGGACAGGGTTTAATGTGAACACTGAAGCTTTCTTT
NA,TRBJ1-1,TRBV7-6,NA,CASSLQENTEAFF,TGTGCCAGCAGCTTACAAGAAAACACTGAAGCTTTCTTT